What follows are 21 T cell receptor beta chains derived from one specimen sequenced in a study of neurological immune-mediated disorders. TCRdb re-called the 5' RACE reads through MiXCR, storing one row per CDR3 protein. The data contain about 27,000 distinct CDR3 sequences, around 21% of them singletons. Input material: PBMCs. The receptors here all came from a woman aged 55-69 years in good health.

This clonotype was seen repeatedly, ten times or more. The genes are TRBV4-2 and TRBJ2-7, with TRBD1 matching 8 bases. Germline-derived CDR1 and CDR2 are LGHNA and YNFKEQ. Trimming removed 3 bases from V and 1 base from J; junction bases left unmatched: 5. The CDR3 is 15 amino acids. The CDR3 region has the DNA TGTGCCAGCAGCCATCTGGACAGGGTATCCTACGAGCAGTACTTC. This sequence encodes CASSHLDRVSYEQYF.

This clonotype occurred many times. V usage is TRBV7-6 and J usage is TRBJ2-3, with D possibly TRBD1 on 6 matching bases. The CDR3 extends over 15 amino acids. The V end was cut by 1 base, the J end by 1 base, with 9 bases between. Germline-derived CDR1 and CDR2 are SGHVS and FNYEAQ. CDR3 coding DNA: TGTGCCAGCAGCTTAGGACAGGCCGGCACAGATACGCAGTATTTT. Encoded protein: CASSLGQAGTDTQYF.

This clonotype has a count of ten or more. The rearrangement uses TRBV6-4 and TRBJ2-5; 12 bases are a match to TRBD2. This CDR3 has 15 amino acids. The germline V gene has CDR1 MRHNA and CDR2 SNTAGT. J lost 4 bases, V lost 5 bases, and 5 bases had no gene match. DNA for the CDR3: TGTGCCAGCAGTTTACTAGCGGGAGGATTAGAGACCCAGTACTTC. Protein product: CASSLLAGGLETQYF.

This clonotype was picked up many times. V gene TRBV7-2 combines with J gene TRBJ1-2; D ambiguous. CDR3 size: 12 residues. Trimming stripped 4 bases from V and 4 bases from J, with 7 bases between. The germline gives CDR1 SGHTA, CDR2 FQGNSA. The CDR3 is CASSWEGYGYTF. The CDR3 DNA reads TGTGCCAGCAGCTGGGAGGGCTATGGCTACACCTTC.

In this sample, this clonotype turned up many times. The CDR3 DNA is TGTGCCAGCAGCTTAGCGGCAGGGAGCTCCTACGAGCAGTACTTC. Protein product: CASSLAAGSSYEQYF. The chain uses TRBV7-2 and TRBJ2-7; D possibly uses TRBD1 or TRBD2 (5 bases each). Germline V gives CDR1 SGHTA, CDR2 FQGNSA. The CDR3 extends over 15 amino acids. With 0 bases removed from V and 0 bases from J, the gap between germline ends came to 9 bases.

This clonotype has just one count. The gene calls are TRBV12-3 or TRBV12-4 and TRBJ2-2; 10 bases are a match to TRBD2. The CDR3 extends over 16 amino acids. V dropped 5 bases and J dropped 5; count of bases not matched to a gene: 8. This chain's CDR3 is CASSPRTSGRTGELFF. The DNA for the CDR3 is TGTGCCAGCAGTCCCCGGACTAGCGGTAGAACCGGGGAGCTGTTTTTT.

In its sample, this clonotype was seen many times. The chain couples TRBV3-1 to TRBJ1-2, with a tentative D call TRBD1 (6 bases). Between the trimmed V and J ends, which lost 4 bases and 3 bases, there was a span of 15 bases. This CDR3 contains 15 residues. Germline values: CDR1 LGHDT, CDR2 YNNKEL (reference sequence). CDR3 loop: CASSPGEQNYYGYTF. CDR3 coding DNA: TGTGCCAGCAGCCCAGGGGAGCAGAATTACTATGGCTACACCTTC.

The chain joins TRBV5-6 to TRBJ1-6; D may be TRBD1 (6 bases). The CDR3 loop spans 15 amino acids. V was clipped by 3 bases and J by 5 bases, with 12 bases between them. CDR1 is SGHDT, CDR2 YYEEEE, per germline. The CDR3, as DNA: TGTGCCAGCAGCTCTCCAACAGGGAATAATTCACCCCTCCACTTT. This gives the protein CASSSPTGNNSPLHF.

This clonotype was found a few times. The V and J genes are TRBV7-6 and TRBJ1-5, with D perhaps matching TRBD1 (5 bases). The CDR3 totals 12 residues. The V gene lost 6 bases and the J gene lost 7 bases, with 10 bases spanning the gap. The V gene's germline CDR1 is SGHVS and CDR2 FNYEAQ. The chain's CDR3 is CASRGRQQPQHF. CDR3 DNA: TGTGCCAGCAGGGGACGACAGCAGCCCCAGCATTTT.

The sample holds many counts of this clonotype. This sequence joins TRBV24-1 and TRBJ2-5; D possibly corresponds to TRBD2 (7 bases). V gave up 1 base and J gave up 5 bases, with 13 bases separating them. There are 15 residues in the CDR3. CDR1 KGHDR and CDR2 SFDVKD come from the germline V gene. CDR3 sequence: CATSDFAQGGETQYF. The CDR3 DNA reads as TGTGCCACCAGTGATTTCGCACAGGGAGGGGAGACCCAGTACTTC.

This clonotype has a count of ten or more. J is TRBJ2-7 and V is TRBV9, with no clear D. The CDR3 spans 14 residues. V was clipped by 2 bases and J by 2 bases, with 11 bases between them. Germline CDR1 reads SGDLS; CDR2 reads YYNGEE. CDR3 sequence (DNA): TGTGCCAGCAGCGTTGTGGCGGAAGCCTACGAGCAGTACTTC. It translates to CASSVVAEAYEQYF.

This clonotype was seen ten or more times. The chain links TRBV7-2 to TRBJ2-3, with 13 bases fitting TRBD2. Trimming took 5 bases from V and 9 from J; bases not matched to a gene: 5. The CDR3 loop spans 14 amino acids. CDR1 SGHTA and CDR2 FQGNSA come from the germline V gene. DNA for the CDR3: TGTGCCAGCAGCCTAGGACTAGCGGGAGACACGCAGTATTTT. Encoded protein: CASSLGLAGDTQYF.

This clonotype was seen repeatedly, ten times or more. The rearrangement uses TRBV5-1 and TRBJ2-5, with D unclear. Trimming took 3 bases from V and 2 from J, leaving 14 bases between them. Per germline, CDR1 SGHRS and CDR2 YFSETQ. The CDR3 is made up of 15 amino acids. The CDR3: CASSYPGSPQETQYF. The CDR3 DNA reads as TGCGCCAGCAGCTATCCCGGTAGTCCTCAAGAGACCCAGTACTTC.

This clonotype was recorded at least ten times. This chain links TRBV7-2 with TRBJ1-5; D gene ambiguous. The CDR3 consists of 15 residues. V was shortened by 1 base and J by 4 bases, with 11 bases between the two germline ends. Per germline, CDR1 SGHTA and CDR2 FQGNSA. The CDR3 sequence is CASSLGRQLNQPQHF. CDR3 nucleotide sequence: TGTGCCAGCAGCTTAGGCAGGCAACTGAATCAGCCCCAGCATTTT.

The chain recombines TRBV9 with TRBJ2-7, with 9 bases lining up with TRBD1. CDR3 length equals 15 residues. The junction had 10 bases not matched to a gene; V was cut back by 4 bases and J by 5 bases. The V gene's germline CDR1 is SGDLS and CDR2 YYNGEE. CDR3 sequence: CASSSPGTGNHEQYF. In DNA form, the CDR3 reads TGTGCCAGCAGCTCCCCCGGGACAGGGAACCACGAGCAGTACTTC.

This clonotype was seen ten or more times. CDR3 region: CATSRELAGVRGYNEQFF. For the CDR3, the DNA is TGTGCCACCAGCAGAGAGCTAGCGGGAGTGAGAGGCTACAATGAGCAGTTCTTC. V is TRBV15 and J is TRBJ2-1; 10 bases fit TRBD2. Germline loops: CDR1 LNHNV, CDR2 YYDKDF (reference sequence). V was pared by 0 bases and J by 3 bases, with 8 bases of the junction left unmatched. The CDR3 extends over 18 amino acids. Based on the CDR3 plus reference TRBV15 and TRBJ2-1, the full variable domain is DAMVIQNPRYQVTQFGKPVTLSCSQTLNHNVMYWYQQKSSQAPKLLFHYYDKDFNNEADTPDNFQSRRPNTSFCFLDIRSPGLGDTAMYLCATSRELAGVRGYNEQFFGPGTRLTVL.

The chain employs TRBV7-8 and TRBJ2-7, with 14 bases aligning to TRBD2. The CDR3 consists of 15 residues. Germline assignment: CDR1 SGHVS and CDR2 FQNEAQ. In nucleotides, the CDR3 is TGTGCTATCAGTCCCGGACTAGCGGGAGGTCACGAGCAGTACTTC. Translating it yields CAISPGLAGGHEQYF. The variable domain in full, with the rest retrieved from reference TRBV7-8 and TRBJ2-7, is GAGVSQSPRYKVAKRGQDVALRCDPISGHVSLFWYQQALGQGPEFLTYFQNEAQLDKSGLPSDRFFAERPEGSVSTLKIQRTQQEDSAVYLCAISPGLAGGHEQYFGPGTRLTVT.

This clonotype has more than one count but fewer than ten. The chain joins TRBV29-1 to TRBJ2-1; TRBD2 matches at 10 bases. The V and J ends lost 2 bases and 9 bases, in that order; junction bases with no gene match: 10. CDR3 length: 15 amino acids. Germline CDR1 SQVTM, CDR2 ANQGSEA. The CDR3 coding sequence is TGCAGCGTTGAACTTCTCACTAGCGGGACATTTGAGCAGTTCTTC. This encodes CSVELLTSGTFEQFF.

This clonotype was recorded at least ten times. The V gene is TRBV5-1, the J gene TRBJ2-7, with 7 bases that match TRBD2. CDR3 size: 15 residues. V dropped 3 bases and J dropped 4; count of bases not matched to a gene: 10. Germline CDR1 and CDR2: SGHRS and YFSETQ. CDR3 sequence reads: CASSSLTGGSYEQYF. The CDR3, as DNA: TGCGCCAGCAGCTCCCTAACAGGCGGGAGTTACGAGCAGTACTTC.

This chain connects TRBV7-2 to TRBJ1-1, with D perhaps TRBD1 (6 bases). The CDR3 has 11 residues. V was shortened by 9 bases and J by 5 bases, with 10 bases between the two germline ends. Germline V CDR1 and CDR2: SGHTA, FQGNSA. CDR3 sequence reads: CASRDNTEAFF. The CDR3 DNA reads TGTGCCAGTCGGGACAATACTGAAGCTTTCTTT.

This clonotype was observed at least ten times. The V gene is TRBV28, the J gene TRBJ2-3; TRBD1 agrees at 9 bases. In germline, CDR1 is MDHEN, CDR2 SYDVKM. With V trimmed by 5 bases and J by 2 bases, 17 bases remained unmatched. The length of the CDR3 is 19 residues. CDR3 residues: CASSPTGGRRSLHTDTQYF. For the CDR3, the DNA is TGTGCCAGCAGTCCGACAGGGGGGCGCCGGTCCCTCCACACAGATACGCAGTATTTT.